This is a list of T cell receptor beta chains from one sample in a study of CD8 T cells in ankylosing spondylitis. Using its own MiXCR run on the 5' RACE reads, TCRdb lists one record per CDR3 protein. The data show about 440,000 distinct CDR3 sequences, 15% to 20% seen once. Sequences were obtained from blood, either unsorted or a sorted T cell fraction (not recorded which). Receptor source: a male donor with ankylosing spondylitis. Both conserved end residues are part of each CDR3. Fields, in order: V gene, D gene, clone size, J gene, CDR3 DNA, CDR3 protein. D genes are given only for firm matches. Size is stated for part of the rows, as once, few or many counts, or as a class when the clone is expanded.

TRBV27	TRBD2	-	TRBJ2-3	TGTGCCAGCAGCGGGACTAGCGCAAAAGAATTTAGCACAGATACGCAGTATTTT	CASSGTSAKEFSTDTQYF
TRBV12-3/TRBV12-4	TRBD2	few	TRBJ2-7	TGTGCCAGCAGTATTCTAGCGGGGGAAGCCTACGAGCAGTACTTC	CASSILAGEAYEQYF
TRBV5-5	TRBD1	few	TRBJ2-5	TGTGCCAGCAGCACTCGGACAGGGCTGGAGACCCAGTACTTC	CASSTRTGLETQYF
TRBV20-1	-	few	TRBJ1-1	TGCAGTGCTACGGGTTTCCGGGCCCTGGGTACTGAAGCTTTCTTT	CSATGFRALGTEAFF
TRBV9	TRBD2	few	TRBJ2-2	TGTGCCAGCAGCGTAGCGGCTAGCGGGAGCACCGGGGAGCTGTTTTTT	CASSVAASGSTGELFF
TRBV5-1	-	few	TRBJ2-1	TGCGCCAGCAGCTTGGGGGCCGTCGGGAGCGGTAATACGGAGCAGTTCTTC	CASSLGAVGSGNTEQFF
TRBV7-3	-	-	TRBJ2-1	TGTGCCAGCAGCTTAAAGGCAGGGAGTTACAATGAGCAGTTCTTC	CASSLKAGSYNEQFF
TRBV20-1	-	many	TRBJ1-1	TGCAGTGCCCTGCTATGGCCCATGAACACTGAAGCTTTCTTT	CSALLWPMNTEAFF
TRBV7-2	TRBD2	many	TRBJ2-3	TGTGCCAGCAGCCCCCGAGGACTAGCGGGGGGGGCAGATACGCAGTATTTT	CASSPRGLAGGADTQYF
TRBV29-1	TRBD2	-	TRBJ2-3	TGCAGCGTTGCTGGGACTAGCGGGGGAACTAACACAGATACGCAGTATTTT	CSVAGTSGGTNTDTQYF
TRBV29-1	-	many	TRBJ2-1	TGCAGCGTTGTCACCGGGTACAATGAGCAGTTCTTC	CSVVTGYNEQFF
TRBV7-2	-	few	TRBJ2-5	TGTGCCAGCAGCGCGGAGGGGGAGACCCAGTACTTC	CASSAEGETQYF
TRBV5-1	-	-	TRBJ1-4	TGCGCCAGCAGCTACCGGGGTGGAACTAATGAAAAACTGTTTTTT	CASSYRGGTNEKLFF
TRBV6-1	-	-	TRBJ1-5	TGTGCCAGCAGTGAATCCGGCTGGTACCAGCCCCAGCATTTT	CASSESGWYQPQHF
TRBV19	TRBD1	-	TRBJ1-1	TGTGCCAGTAGGCCACAGGGGGCGAACACTGAAGCTTTCTTT	CASRPQGANTEAFF
TRBV24-1	TRBD1	-	TRBJ2-5	TGTGCCACCAGTGATCCAGGACAGGGATACCAAGAGACCCAGTACTTC	CATSDPGQGYQETQYF
TRBV7-9	-	-	TRBJ2-5	TGTGCCAGCAGCCTAACCGCCTACAGAGGGATCCAAGAGACCCAGTACTTC	CASSLTAYRGIQETQYF
TRBV28	-	-	TRBJ2-5	TGTGCCAGCAGTTTATCTAGCGTCGGCCAAGAGACCCAGTACTTC	CASSLSSVGQETQYF
TRBV7-3	-	-	TRBJ2-3	TGTGCCAGCAGGAAGGATAGCGATGATACGCAGTATTTT	CASRKDSDDTQYF
TRBV7-9	-	few	TRBJ1-6	TGTGCCACAGAAACCTACGCTAATTCACCCCTCCACTTT	CATETYANSPLHF
TRBV5-1	-	-	TRBJ2-5	TGCGCCAGCAAAAATATAGAGACCCAGTACTTC	CASKNIETQYF
TRBV12-3/TRBV12-4	-	-	TRBJ2-1	TGTGCCAGCAGTTTTCAGGGGAGGTTGGGCTACAATGAGCAGTTCTTC	CASSFQGRLGYNEQFF
TRBV12-3/TRBV12-4	TRBD1	many	TRBJ1-3	TGTGCCAGCAGCCCAGGGGGCTTGGTGCACACCATATATTTT	CASSPGGLVHTIYF
TRBV10-3	-	many	TRBJ2-4	TGTGCCATCAGTGAGTCGGAATTATCGGTGGACCAAAAAAACATTCAGTACTTC	CAISESELSVDQKNIQYF
TRBV29-1	TRBD2	few	TRBJ2-3	TGCAGCGTTGAATACCTTCTAGCGGGAGTTTTTGAAGATACGCAGTATTTT	CSVEYLLAGVFEDTQYF
TRBV19	TRBD1	-	TRBJ1-5	TGTGCCAGTAGTATATTCCTACCAACAGGGACAGGGGGCGGTCAGCCCCAGCATTTT	CASSIFLPTGTGGGQPQHF
TRBV7-3	TRBD2	-	TRBJ2-1	TGTGCCAGCAGCTTAAATAGCGGGGGGCCCTACAATGAGCAGTTCTTC	CASSLNSGGPYNEQFF
TRBV6-1	-	few	TRBJ1-5	TGTGCCAGCAGTCGGACTGACGCCGGGCAGCCCCAGCATTTT	CASSRTDAGQPQHF
TRBV7-2	TRBD2	-	TRBJ2-2	TGTGCCAGCAGATCTAGCGGGAGTTCGGTCGCCGGGGAGCTGTTTTTT	CASRSSGSSVAGELFF
TRBV27	TRBD1	once	TRBJ1-2	TGTGCCAGCAGTGCCCCGGGACAGGGGGCGCAGGGCTACACCTTC	CASSAPGQGAQGYTF
TRBV6-5	-	-	TRBJ2-5	TGTGCCAGCAGTTACTCGGACAGACGAGGGCAAGAGACCCAGTACTTC	CASSYSDRRGQETQYF
TRBV2	-	-	TRBJ1-5	TGTGCCAGCAGCCTCCGGGACGACCGCAATCAGCCCCAGCATTTT	CASSLRDDRNQPQHF
TRBV4-1	TRBD1	-	TRBJ2-2	TGCGCCAGCAGCCCTGGGACAGGGGGGGACACCGGGGAGCTGTTTTTT	CASSPGTGGDTGELFF
TRBV30	-	few	TRBJ2-7	TGTGCCTGCGGGATTCTAGGGGACTACGAGCAGTACTTC	CACGILGDYEQYF
TRBV5-6	TRBD1	-	TRBJ2-4	TGTGCCAGCAGCTTAAGGGGGCAATTAGCCAAAAACATTCAGTACTTC	CASSLRGQLAKNIQYF
TRBV7-8	-	few	TRBJ2-2	TGTGCCAGCAGCTTAGTGACTCCGGGGAAGGACGGGGAGCTGTTTTTT	CASSLVTPGKDGELFF
TRBV5-1	-	few	TRBJ1-5	TGCGCCAGCAGCCCCGAGGGGGAGGGCAATCAGCCCCAGCATTTT	CASSPEGEGNQPQHF
TRBV5-4	-	-	TRBJ2-5	TGTGCCAGCAGCTTTCCGGGCAAAGAGACCCAGTACTTC	CASSFPGKETQYF
TRBV12-3/TRBV12-4	TRBD1	-	TRBJ1-1	TGTGCCAGCAGTCCTGCACCGGGACAGGGGAACACTGAAGCTTTCTTT	CASSPAPGQGNTEAFF
TRBV29-1	TRBD2	-	TRBJ2-7	TGCAGCGCCGGCGGGGGGGGAGAGCAGTACTTC	CSAGGGGEQYF
TRBV2	-	-	TRBJ2-1	TGTGCCAGCACTCTGACAGGGAGACTGGCGGGCGGGAGCTTTAATGAGCAGTTCTTC	CASTLTGRLAGGSFNEQFF
TRBV5-1	TRBD1	-	TRBJ1-2	TGCGCCAGCAGCGAGGGACAGGCTGGCTATGGCTACACCTTC	CASSEGQAGYGYTF
TRBV5-6	-	few	TRBJ2-7	TGTGCCAGCAGCTGGGGTGATGCCTACGAGCAGTACTTC	CASSWGDAYEQYF
TRBV11-2	-	-	TRBJ2-2	TGTGCCAGCAGCTTAGTGCGTTGGGCGGGGAACACCGGGGAGCTGTTTTTT	CASSLVRWAGNTGELFF
TRBV3-1	-	-	TRBJ2-5	TGTGCCAGCAGCCAAGTCGGTACTATAGGAGGAGAGACCCAGTACTTC	CASSQVGTIGGETQYF
TRBV4-1	TRBD1	few	TRBJ1-1	TGCGCCAGCAGCCAAGATCTAGGGGGCAGGACTGAAGCTTTCTTT	CASSQDLGGRTEAFF
TRBV6-1	-	many	TRBJ1-5	TGTGCCAGCAGCGGAGGGAAAAATAGCAATCAGCCCCAGCATTTT	CASSGGKNSNQPQHF
TRBV6-1	TRBD1	-	TRBJ1-5	TGTGCCAGCAGACCCGGGACAGGTCGCGGGGGGGATCAGCATTTT	CASRPGTGRGGDQHF
TRBV19	-	-	TRBJ1-5	TGTGCCAGTAGATCTGTCAAGACAGAGACCAGCAATCAGCCCCAGCATTTT	CASRSVKTETSNQPQHF
TRBV6-1	TRBD1	few	TRBJ2-1	TGTGCCAGCAGCGGGGGACAGGTTGTCTCCAATGAGCAGTTCTTC	CASSGGQVVSNEQFF
TRBV12-3/TRBV12-4	TRBD1	-	TRBJ1-2	TGTGCCAGCCAGAGGGGGCACGGTGGCTACACCTTC	CASQRGHGGYTF
TRBV20-1	TRBD1	-	TRBJ2-5	TGCAGTTCGGACAGGGGGCTAGAGACCCAGTACTTC	CSSDRGLETQYF
TRBV20-1	-	few	TRBJ2-3	TGCAGTGCCGAAAACCAAATGGGCACAGATACGCAGTATTTT	CSAENQMGTDTQYF
TRBV28	TRBD1	-	TRBJ2-1	TGTGCCACTTCGGTACCGACAGGGAGCGATAATGAGCAGTTCTTC	CATSVPTGSDNEQFF
TRBV7-2	TRBD2	-	TRBJ2-1	TGTGCGAGCAGCTTAGATAGCGGGATTAATGAGCAGTTCTTC	CASSLDSGINEQFF